The text below deals with one T cell receptor (beta chain). Original analysis: Cell counts per sample came from amplifying reference gene primers. The assay was immunoSEQ multiplex PCR, and TCRdb's table has in-frame clones only and misses some. V and J calls and clone size are those listed in that table; D and trimming were worked out from the DNA. The sample records around 190,000 clones, roughly 91% being singletons. The data stem from a study of blood T cell repertoires in COVID-19. Study details: Sites across the United States, Italy and Spain contributed samples from acute and convalescent COVID-19.

From germline, CDR1 is LNHDA and CDR2 SQIVND (reference sequence). V shed 5 bases, J shed 7 bases, and the junction held 9 bases outside the gene matches. The length of the CDR3 is 15 residues. This TCR was sampled from a human donor in a cohort sampled during active COVID-19. The chain joins TRBV19 to TRBJ1-1, with 11 bases that match TRBD1. Sequencing was carried out using peripheral blood. This CDR3 reads CASSFWTGGPNEAFF. The CDR3 DNA sequence: TGTGCCAGTAGTTTTTGGACAGGGGGCCCCAATGAAGCTTTCTTT.